This TCR beta chain was found in a study of PD-L1 blockade in urothelial cancer. About the study: It was at 3 weeks (second dose) and 6 weeks after treatment start that blood was analyzed.

Described time point: pretreatment peripheral blood. Looked up from germline, CDR1 is SGHAT and CDR2 is FQNNGV. With 8 bases removed from V and 5 bases from J, the gap between germline ends came to 12 bases. The length of the CDR3 is 12 residues. The repertoire was sequenced with immunoSEQ multiplex PCR; TCRdb's copy has only in-frame clones and lacks some. The data contain tens of thousands of clones, approximately 86% of them singletons. This clonotype originated in a man aged 55-75 years with urothelial cancer. The chain links TRBV11-2 to TRBJ1-1; D may be TRBD1 (6 bases). The sample was PBMCs, taken around atezolizumab (anti-PD-L1) treatment. This CDR3 is CASVGGGTEAFF. The DNA for the CDR3 is TGTGCCAGCGTTGGGGGCGGGACTGAAGCTTTCTTT.